This T cell receptor (beta chain) was observed in a study of blood T cell repertoires in COVID-19. CDR1 is SGHVS and CDR2 is FQNEAQ in the germline V gene. This CDR3 has 18 amino acids. V shed 5 bases, J shed 4 bases, and the junction held 14 bases outside the gene matches. Cohort 3 donors were reported recovered after two negative PCRs, clearance, or symptom resolution. The protocol was immunoSEQ multiplex PCR, while the TCRdb copy is restricted to in-frame clones and leaves out a portion. Among around 300,000 clones listed, approximately 89% were seen once. The sample comprised PBMCs or T cells enriched from blood (not recorded which). This TCR was recovered from a woman aged 18-29 years who had recovered from COVID-19. The rearrangement links TRBV7-8 to TRBJ1-1; 12 nucleotides match TRBD1. The CDR3 is CASSPSGQGAFAGTEAFF. The CDR3 coding sequence is TGTGCCAGCAGCCCATCGGGACAGGGGGCCTTCGCTGGCACTGAAGCTTTCTTT.